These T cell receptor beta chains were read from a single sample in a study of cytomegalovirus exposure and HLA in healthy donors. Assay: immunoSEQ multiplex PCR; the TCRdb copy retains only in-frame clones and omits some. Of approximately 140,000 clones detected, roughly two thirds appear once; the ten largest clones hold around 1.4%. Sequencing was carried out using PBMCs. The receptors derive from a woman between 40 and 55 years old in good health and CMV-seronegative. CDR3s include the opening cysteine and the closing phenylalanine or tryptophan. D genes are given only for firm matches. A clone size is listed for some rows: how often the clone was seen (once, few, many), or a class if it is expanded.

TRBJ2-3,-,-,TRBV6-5,CASSLRGTGTDTQYF
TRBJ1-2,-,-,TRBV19,CASSIASLTGIYGYTF
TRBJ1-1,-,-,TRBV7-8,CASSLKGAGREVNTEAFF
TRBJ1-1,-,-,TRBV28,CASSLLKGTGNTEAFF
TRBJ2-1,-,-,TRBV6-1,CASSKTTLYEQFF
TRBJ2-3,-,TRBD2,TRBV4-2,CASSRGLAGAGVTQYF
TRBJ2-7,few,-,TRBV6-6,CASSPDSPRLYEQYF
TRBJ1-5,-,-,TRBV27,CASSFGQMNQPQHF
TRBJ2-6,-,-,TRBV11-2,CASSLTALSGANVLTF
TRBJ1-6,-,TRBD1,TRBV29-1,CSARIQGADNSPLHF
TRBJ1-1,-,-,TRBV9,CASSSGHTEAFF
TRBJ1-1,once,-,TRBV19,CASSITGNTEAFF
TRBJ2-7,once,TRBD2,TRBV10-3,CAISLAGGPYEQYF
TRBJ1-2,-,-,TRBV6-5,CASSYSRGPYGYTF
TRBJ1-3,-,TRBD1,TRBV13,CASSPRQGRDTIYF
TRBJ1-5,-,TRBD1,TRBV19,CATRNLQGAQPQHF
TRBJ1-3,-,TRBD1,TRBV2,CASSENLGTGGTGNTIYF
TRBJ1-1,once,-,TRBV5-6,CASSQNSNEAFF
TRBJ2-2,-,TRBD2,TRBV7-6,CASSKGLAGDFTGELFF
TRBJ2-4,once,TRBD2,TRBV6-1,CASNSGGGKNIQYF
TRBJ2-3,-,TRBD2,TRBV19,CASSFALAGGTDTQYF
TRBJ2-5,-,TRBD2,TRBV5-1,CASSGTTNQETQYF
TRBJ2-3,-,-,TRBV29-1,CSVGQGSPDTQYF
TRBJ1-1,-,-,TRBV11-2,CASSKAGRNTEAFF
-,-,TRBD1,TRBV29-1,CSVERDSSYEQYF
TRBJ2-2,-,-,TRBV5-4,CASSLDQGPGELFF
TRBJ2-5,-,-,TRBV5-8,CASSLQGRREETQYF
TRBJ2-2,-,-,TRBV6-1,CASSEDPGPGTGELFF
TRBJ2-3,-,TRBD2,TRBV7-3,CASSSGGSGGLDTQYF
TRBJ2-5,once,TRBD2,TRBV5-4,CASSSGLAGSGTQYF
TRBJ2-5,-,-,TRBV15,CATSRNPGQFQETQYF
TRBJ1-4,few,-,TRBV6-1,CASSDWSEREKLFF
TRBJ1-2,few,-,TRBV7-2,CASSLTPQGHGYTF
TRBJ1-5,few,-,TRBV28,CASSLERQPQHF
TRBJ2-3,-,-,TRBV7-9,CASSSPGQVVSSTDTQYF